A selection of T cell receptor beta chains follows, all from one sample in a study of Ad26.COV2.S vaccination and SARS-CoV-2 variants. Only in-frame clones appear in the TCRdb table, and some are missing; sequencing was by immunoSEQ multiplex PCR. This sample yields around 170,000 clones, of which 87% are seen a single time; 5% to 6.5% belongs to the top ten. Sequenced material: peripheral blood, taken after recovery from COVID-19. These receptors originate from a human donor who had recovered from COVID-19. Each CDR3 is given with its conserved first and last residue. Each record gives: V gene, D gene, J gene, clone size, CDR3 protein, CDR3 DNA. D genes are given only for firm matches. The size entry is marked missing in some rows and otherwise reads once, few, many or a size class.

TRBV6-5,TRBD2,TRBJ2-3,-,CASRNIAGGTDTQYF,TGTGCCAGCCGAAATATAGCGGGAGGCACAGATACGCAGTATTTT
TRBV4-2,-,TRBJ1-4,-,CASSQGRLGEKLFF,TGTGCCAGCAGCCAGGGGAGGTTAGGTGAAAAACTGTTTTTT
TRBV7-2,TRBD1,TRBJ1-4,-,CASSKEGQLGVEKLFF,TGTGCCAGCAGCAAGGAGGGACAGCTGGGAGTAGAAAAACTGTTTTTT
TRBV5-5,-,TRBJ1-2,-,CASSPWVGGNYGYTF,TGTGCCAGCAGCCCGTGGGTTGGCGGTAACTATGGCTACACCTTC
TRBV7-9,-,TRBJ2-7,-,CASSLNGRVYEQYF,TGTGCCAGCAGCTTAAATGGCAGGGTGTACGAGCAGTACTTC
TRBV5-1,TRBD2,TRBJ2-7,-,CASSLEAGGPAYEQYF,TGCGCCAGCAGCTTGGAGGCGGGAGGGCCTGCCTACGAGCAGTACTTC
TRBV2,-,TRBJ2-1,-,CASILDRASLNEQFF,-
TRBV27,-,TRBJ2-5,-,CASSLWGEETQYF,TGTGCCAGCAGTTTATGGGGGGAAGAGACCCAGTACTTC
TRBV11-2,-,TRBJ1-1,once,CASSLSVKNTEAFF,TGTGCCAGCAGCTTAAGTGTCAAGAACACTGAAGCTTTCTTT
TRBV6-5,TRBD2,TRBJ2-1,-,CASSRLAGNYNEQFF,TGTGCCAGCAGCCGACTAGCGGGAAACTACAATGAGCAGTTCTTC
TRBV7-8,-,TRBJ1-6,few,CASSRPISPLHF,TGTGCCAGCAGCCGACCGATATCACCCCTCCACTTT
TRBV7-2,-,TRBJ2-1,-,CASSLGWNNEQFF,TGTGCCAGCAGCTTAGGTTGGAACAATGAGCAGTTCTTC
TRBV19,TRBD2,TRBJ2-7,-,CASSALHSGGAEYEQYF,TGTGCCAGTAGTGCCTTACATAGCGGGGGGGCCGAATACGAGCAGTACTTC
TRBV7-8,TRBD2,TRBJ2-5,-,CASSGPRLAGGGETQYF,TGTGCCAGCAGCGGACCAAGACTAGCGGGAGGAGGAGAGACCCAGTACTTC
TRBV10-2,-,TRBJ1-6,-,CASSERDTNNSPLHF,TGCGCCAGCAGTGAGCGGGACACCAATAATTCACCCCTCCACTTT
TRBV10-1,-,TRBJ1-4,-,CASSIPVWGEKLFF,TGCGCCAGCAGTATTCCTGTTTGGGGTGAAAAACTGTTTTTT
TRBV25-1,-,TRBJ1-6,-,CASSRKLTNSPLHF,TGTGCCAGCAGTCGGAAACTCACGAATTCACCCCTCCACTTT
TRBV7-9,-,TRBJ2-7,-,CASSGRSYEQYF,TGTGCCAGCAGCGGGCGCTCCTACGAGCAGTACTTC
TRBV7-9,-,TRBJ2-1,-,CASSFGRGQDLGNEQFF,TGTGCCAGCAGCTTCGGAAGGGGTCAAGATCTAGGCAATGAGCAGTTCTTC
TRBV3-1/TRBV3-2,TRBD2,TRBJ2-1,-,CASSQGTASGYNEQFF,TGTGCCAGCAGCCAAGGGACGGCTAGCGGATACAATGAGCAGTTCTTC
TRBV9,TRBD2,TRBJ2-1,-,CASSVAGSGGLQDEQFF,TGTGCCAGCAGCGTAGCGGGTAGCGGGGGGTTACAGGATGAGCAGTTCTTC
TRBV5-1,-,TRBJ2-7,-,CASRNGSYMDQSHEQYF,TGCGCCAGCAGAAATGGGTCATATATGGACCAGTCGCACGAGCAGTACTTC
TRBV5-1,-,TRBJ2-7,-,CASSLGPGVIYEQYF,TGCGCCAGCAGCTTGGGCCCCGGAGTAATCTACGAGCAGTACTTC
TRBV6-1,-,TRBJ2-1,-,CASKVADSYNEQFF,TGTGCCAGCAAGGTAGCGGACTCCTACAATGAGCAGTTCTTC
TRBV29-1,TRBD1,TRBJ2-5,-,CSAQDREKETQYF,TGCAGCGCTCAAGACAGGGAGAAGGAGACCCAGTACTTC
TRBV28,-,TRBJ2-7,-,CASTRSGTPGQYF,TGTGCCAGCACCCGGTCCGGGACCCCTGGGCAGTACTTC
TRBV7-9,-,TRBJ1-3,-,CASLLQSSFQGFGNTIYF,TGTGCCAGCCTTCTACAATCCTCTTTTCAGGGATTTGGAAACACCATATATTTT